These T cell receptor beta chains were read from a single sample in a study of blood T cell repertoires in COVID-19. Generated by immunoSEQ multiplex PCR, the TCRdb table keeps only in-frame clones and is missing some. The repertoire includes some 91,000 clones, more than 75% of them detected once, and over 6% sits in the top ten. The sample consisted of peripheral blood. The receptors come from a man between 65 and 85 years old with acute or convalescent COVID-19. The CDR3 runs from the conserved cysteine through the conserved F or W. D genes are given only for firm matches. Clone sizes are given selectively: once, few, many, or a class where the clone is expanded.

d_gene: -
abundance: once
len: 16
v_gene: TRBV6-1
j_gene: TRBJ1-1
CDR3nt: TGTGCCAGCAGTGGACGACGCGGTAATTTGAACACTGAAGCTTTCTTT
CDR3aa: CASSGRRGNLNTEAFF

d_gene: -
abundance: -
len: 13
v_gene: TRBV7-3
j_gene: TRBJ2-2
CDR3nt: TGTGCCAGCAGCTTAAGGGGCGGCGGGGAGCTGTTTTTT
CDR3aa: CASSLRGGGELFF

d_gene: TRBD1
abundance: -
len: 15
v_gene: TRBV7-9
j_gene: TRBJ1-6
CDR3nt: TGTGCCAGCAGCCCCGACAGGGGGGAAAATTCACCCCTCCACTTT
CDR3aa: CASSPDRGENSPLHF

d_gene: -
abundance: many
len: 19
v_gene: TRBV7-2
j_gene: TRBJ2-6
CDR3nt: TGTGCCAGCAGCTTAGAAGTCTCGGGGGTAGGGGCTGGGGCCAACGTCCTGACTTTC
CDR3aa: CASSLEVSGVGAGANVLTF

d_gene: -
abundance: -
len: 17
v_gene: TRBV3-1/TRBV3-2
j_gene: TRBJ2-3
CDR3nt: TGTGCCAGCAGCCAAGGTGGAGGTGGGGGCGTAGGGGATACGCAGTATTTT
CDR3aa: CASSQGGGGGVGDTQYF

d_gene: TRBD1
abundance: -
len: 15
v_gene: TRBV7-6
j_gene: TRBJ2-5
CDR3nt: TGTGCCAGCAGCTTCTACGGACAGGGGGCCGAGACCCAGTACTTC
CDR3aa: CASSFYGQGAETQYF

d_gene: TRBD1
abundance: -
len: 15
v_gene: TRBV15
j_gene: TRBJ2-7
CDR3nt: TGTGCCACCAGCAGAGGACAGGGGGGGAACTACGAGCAGTACTTC
CDR3aa: CATSRGQGGNYEQYF

d_gene: TRBD2
abundance: -
len: 13
v_gene: TRBV5-1
j_gene: TRBJ2-7
CDR3nt: TGCGCCAGCAGCCGGGGGGATTCCGACGAGCAGTACTTC
CDR3aa: CASSRGDSDEQYF

d_gene: -
abundance: once
len: 13
v_gene: TRBV5-6
j_gene: TRBJ1-1
CDR3nt: TGTGCCAGCAGCTTGGACAGGAACACTGAAGCTTTCTTT
CDR3aa: CASSLDRNTEAFF

d_gene: -
abundance: -
len: 17
v_gene: TRBV19
j_gene: TRBJ1-3
CDR3nt: TGTGCCAGTAGTATCAGCGACCGATCAGCCTCTGGAAACACCATATATTTT
CDR3aa: CASSISDRSASGNTIYF

d_gene: -
abundance: once
len: 13
v_gene: TRBV30
j_gene: TRBJ1-2
CDR3nt: TGTGCCTTTCTTGACAGCTTCAACTATGGCTACACCTTC
CDR3aa: CAFLDSFNYGYTF

d_gene: -
abundance: once
len: 17
v_gene: TRBV24-1
j_gene: TRBJ2-3
CDR3nt: TGTGCCACCAGTGATTTGGGGGGGGCCCACGGCACAGATACGCAGTATTTT
CDR3aa: CATSDLGGAHGTDTQYF

d_gene: TRBD1
abundance: -
len: 14
v_gene: TRBV2
j_gene: TRBJ1-2
CDR3nt: TGTGCCAGCAAGGGACAGGGAGTGACGTATGGCTACACCTTC
CDR3aa: CASKGQGVTYGYTF

d_gene: TRBD1
abundance: -
len: 14
v_gene: TRBV5-6
j_gene: TRBJ2-5
CDR3nt: TGTGCCAGCAGCCCCGTTACAGGGGCAGGGACCCAGTACTTC
CDR3aa: CASSPVTGAGTQYF

d_gene: -
abundance: -
len: 15
v_gene: TRBV27
j_gene: TRBJ2-3
CDR3nt: TGTGCCAGCGCTGGGAGGTACGCTAGCACAGATACGCAGTATTTT
CDR3aa: CASAGRYASTDTQYF

d_gene: -
abundance: -
len: 15
v_gene: TRBV6-1
j_gene: TRBJ1-6
CDR3nt: TGTGCCAGCAGTGAAAAAGAGGCAGTGAATTCACCCCTCCACTTT
CDR3aa: CASSEKEAVNSPLHF

d_gene: TRBD1
abundance: -
len: 15
v_gene: TRBV5-1
j_gene: TRBJ1-6
CDR3nt: TGCGCCAGCAGTTCGGGACAGGGAGGCAATTCACCCCTCCACTTT
CDR3aa: CASSSGQGGNSPLHF

d_gene: TRBD2
abundance: -
len: 16
v_gene: TRBV5-4
j_gene: TRBJ2-5
CDR3nt: TGTGCCAGCAGCTTGGATCTGACGGGGGGCCAAGAGACCCAGTACTTC
CDR3aa: CASSLDLTGGQETQYF

d_gene: -
abundance: -
len: 15
v_gene: TRBV7-2
j_gene: TRBJ1-6
CDR3nt: TGTGCCAGCAATATGAGGAGCTCCTATAATTCACCCCTCCACTTT
CDR3aa: CASNMRSSYNSPLHF

d_gene: -
abundance: -
len: 12
v_gene: TRBV10-2
j_gene: TRBJ2-5
CDR3nt: TGCGCCAGCAGTGACCCTACAGAGACCCAGTACTTC
CDR3aa: CASSDPTETQYF

d_gene: TRBD1
abundance: -
len: 15
v_gene: TRBV28
j_gene: TRBJ1-1
CDR3nt: TGTGCCAGCAGTCGGGACAACAGGGGGAACACTGAAGCTTTCTTT
CDR3aa: CASSRDNRGNTEAFF

d_gene: -
abundance: few
len: 15
v_gene: TRBV28
j_gene: TRBJ1-1
CDR3nt: TGTGCCAGCAGTCGCTCGGACACATGGAACACTGAAGCTTTCTTT
CDR3aa: CASSRSDTWNTEAFF

d_gene: TRBD2
abundance: many
len: 15
v_gene: TRBV28
j_gene: TRBJ2-4
CDR3nt: TGTGCCAGTAGCCAATCGGTCCCGGGGGGAAACATTCAGTACTTC
CDR3aa: CASSQSVPGGNIQYF

d_gene: TRBD1
abundance: -
len: 18
v_gene: TRBV3-1/TRBV3-2
j_gene: TRBJ1-1
CDR3nt: TGTGCCAGCAGCAAAGGACCCCCTAGACAGGGTAGGAACACTGAAGCTTTCTTT
CDR3aa: CASSKGPPRQGRNTEAFF

d_gene: -
abundance: few
len: 13
v_gene: TRBV15
j_gene: TRBJ2-2
CDR3nt: TGTGCCACCAGCAAACAGGGATATGGGGAGCTGTTTTTT
CDR3aa: CATSKQGYGELFF

d_gene: TRBD2
abundance: -
len: 17
v_gene: TRBV9
j_gene: TRBJ2-2
CDR3nt: TGTGCCAGCAGCGGTGGACTAGCGGGGGCCGTCACCGGGGAGCTGTTTTTT
CDR3aa: CASSGGLAGAVTGELFF

d_gene: TRBD1
abundance: once
len: 14
v_gene: TRBV6-5
j_gene: TRBJ1-1
CDR3nt: TGTGCCAGCAGTTACTGGCAGGGGGAAGCTGAAGCTTTCTTT
CDR3aa: CASSYWQGEAEAFF

d_gene: TRBD1
abundance: few
len: 13
v_gene: TRBV6-5
j_gene: TRBJ1-1
CDR3nt: TGTGCCAGTCAAGACAGGGTAGGCACTGAAGCTTTCTTT
CDR3aa: CASQDRVGTEAFF